The rows below give T cell receptor beta chains drawn from one sample of a study of CD8 T cells in ankylosing spondylitis. MiXCR was run by TCRdb on the 5' RACE reads, yielding one entry per CDR3 protein. The sample consists of about 220,000 distinct CDR3 sequences, 7% to 8% of them appearing once. Sequencing was carried out using blood, either unsorted or a sorted T cell fraction (not recorded which). The receptors originated from a male donor with ankylosing spondylitis. CDR3s include the opening cysteine and the closing phenylalanine or tryptophan. D genes are given only for firm matches. Some rows mark clone size as missing; the rest say once, few, many or name a class of expanded clone.

TRBD2	TRBJ2-7	TRBV18	-	CASSQMLEETSGRAYEQYF	TGTGCCAGCTCACAAATGCTCGAGGAAACTAGCGGGAGGGCCTACGAGCAGTACTTC
TRBD1	TRBJ2-1	TRBV2	many	CASTQISRPGQGYNEQFF	TGTGCCAGCACTCAAATCTCCCGTCCGGGACAGGGCTACAATGAGCAGTTCTTC
-	TRBJ2-1	TRBV5-6	few	CASSWGSGYEQFF	TGTGCCAGCAGCTGGGGGAGTGGCTATGAGCAGTTCTTC
TRBD1	TRBJ2-7	TRBV6-5	many	CASSYGTGHYEQYF	TGTGCCAGCAGTTACGGGACAGGGCACTACGAGCAGTACTTC
-	TRBJ2-7	TRBV6-2/TRBV6-3	-	CASRGTLTPYEQYF	TGTGCCAGCAGGGGGACTTTGACACCCTACGAGCAGTACTTC
-	TRBJ1-2	TRBV7-9	-	CASSLGVTYGYTF	TGTGCCAGCAGCTTAGGGGTTACCTATGGCTACACCTTC
-	TRBJ1-6	TRBV2	many	CASRDTGNSPLHF	TGTGCCAGCAGAGATACAGGGAATTCACCCCTCCACTTT
-	TRBJ1-1	TRBV4-1	many	CASSQVGHTEAFF	TGCGCCAGCAGCCAGGTCGGTCACACTGAAGCTTTCTTT
TRBD2	TRBJ2-3	TRBV5-1	few	CASSVPLAGVKDTQYF	TGCGCCAGCAGCGTACCACTAGCGGGAGTCAAAGATACGCAGTATTTT
TRBD1	TRBJ1-4	TRBV4-3	many	CASSQVWTGPNEKLFF	TGCGCCAGCAGCCAAGTATGGACAGGACCCAATGAAAAACTGTTTTTT
-	TRBJ1-1	TRBV7-9	many	CASSRSATEAFF	TGTGCCAGCAGCCGCAGCGCTACTGAAGCTTTCTTT
-	TRBJ2-3	TRBV7-9	many	CASRPQGWGTDTQYF	TGTGCCAGCAGACCACAGGGCTGGGGCACAGATACGCAGTATTTT
-	TRBJ2-1	TRBV20-1	-	CSAGGEVPNEQFF	TGCAGTGCCGGAGGGGAAGTACCTAATGAGCAGTTCTTC
TRBD2	TRBJ2-5	TRBV7-9	-	CASLPGTSGMEETQYF	TGTGCCAGCCTGCCAGGGACTAGCGGGATGGAAGAGACCCAGTACTTC
-	TRBJ2-1	TRBV6-1	many	CASTGGSSYNEQFF	TGTGCCAGCACTGGTGGGAGCTCCTACAATGAGCAGTTCTTC
-	TRBJ2-7	TRBV6-6	many	CASSYMGLQYF	TGTGCCAGCAGCTACATGGGACTGCAGTACTTC
-	TRBJ1-2	TRBV18	-	CASSPAVNNYGYTF	TGTGCCAGCTCACCAGCGGTAAATAACTATGGCTACACCTTC
-	TRBJ2-7	TRBV9	many	CASSVGGDAYEQYF	TGTGCCAGCAGCGTAGGAGGGGATGCCTACGAGCAGTACTTC
-	TRBJ2-1	TRBV12-3/TRBV12-4	many	CASSTGTHNEQFF	TGTGCCAGCAGTACCGGGACCCACAATGAGCAGTTCTTC
TRBD2	TRBJ2-3	TRBV18	-	CASTGLAAGDTQYF	TGTGCCAGCACAGGACTAGCGGCCGGAGATACGCAGTATTTT
TRBD1	TRBJ2-7	TRBV12-3/TRBV12-4	many	CASTATGHYEQYF	TGTGCCAGCACCGCGACAGGGCACTACGAGCAGTACTTC
-	TRBJ1-5	TRBV6-1	many	CASRNLQGFNQPQHF	TGTGCCAGCAGAAACCTACAGGGTTTTAATCAGCCCCAGCATTTT
TRBD1	TRBJ2-2	TRBV11-2	many	CASSSRTGVYTGELFF	TGTGCCAGCAGCTCGCGGACAGGGGTGTACACCGGGGAGCTGTTTTTT
-	TRBJ2-7	TRBV20-1	few	CSATDLVPYEQYF	TGCAGTGCTACGGACCTGGTTCCCTACGAGCAGTACTTC
-	TRBJ2-1	TRBV28	many	CASSTALLRSYNEQFF	TGTGCCAGCAGCACGGCCCTTTTAAGGTCCTACAATGAGCAGTTCTTC
-	TRBJ1-1	TRBV30	many	CAWSESGKLAEAFF	TGTGCCTGGAGTGAGTCAGGGAAGTTGGCTGAAGCTTTCTTT
-	TRBJ1-1	TRBV6-5	many	CASSYSERHNTEAFF	TGTGCCAGCAGTTACTCGGAGAGACATAACACTGAAGCTTTCTTT
-	TRBJ2-7	TRBV6-5	once	CASSYSPGTPVYEQYF	TGTGCCAGCAGTTACTCCCCCGGGACTCCTGTTTACGAGCAGTACTTC
TRBD1	TRBJ2-3	TRBV20-1	-	CSASIQGAIRSDTQYF	TGCAGTGCTTCGATACAGGGGGCTATACGGTCAGATACGCAGTATTTT
-	TRBJ2-7	TRBV12-3/TRBV12-4	many	CASSLGGPTYEQYF	TGTGCCAGCAGTTTGGGGGGACCCACCTACGAGCAGTACTTC
-	TRBJ2-1	TRBV5-6	many	CASSTRPDEQFF	TGTGCCAGCAGCACTAGACCCGATGAGCAGTTCTTC
TRBD1	TRBJ2-5	TRBV29-1	many	CTVAGTGVRETQYF	TGCACCGTTGCCGGGACAGGGGTTCGAGAGACCCAGTACTTC
-	TRBJ2-1	TRBV19	few	CASSIRGPPYNEQFF	TGTGCCAGTAGTATCCGGGGTCCCCCCTACAATGAGCAGTTCTTC
TRBD2	TRBJ2-5	TRBV11-2	few	CASGLGSGVGETQYF	TGTGCCAGCGGGTTGGGTAGCGGGGTTGGGGAGACCCAGTACTTC
-	TRBJ2-3	TRBV5-1	many	CASSLALAGRTDTQYF	TGCGCCAGCAGCTTGGCCTTGGCGGGGCGCACAGATACGCAGTATTTT
-	TRBJ1-1	TRBV6-1	-	CASSEEKVAEAFF	TGTGCCAGCAGTGAAGAAAAGGTCGCTGAAGCTTTCTTT
-	TRBJ2-2	TRBV7-9	few	CASSRRTAQLGELFF	TGTGCCAGCAGCAGACGGACAGCACAATTAGGGGAGCTGTTTTTT
-	TRBJ2-1	TRBV7-9	many	CASSLGQNEQFF	TGTGCCAGCAGCTTAGGGCAAAATGAGCAGTTCTTC
-	TRBJ2-7	TRBV5-6	many	CASRDTRLLGEQYF	TGTGCCAGCAGAGACACGCGTCTACTAGGGGAGCAGTACTTC
-	TRBJ1-4	TRBV2	many	CASSEGGDEKLFF	TGTGCCAGCAGTGAAGGAGGGGACGAAAAACTGTTTTTT
TRBD1	TRBJ2-7	TRBV29-1	many	CSVAVTGVPEQYF	TGCAGCGTTGCTGTGACAGGGGTCCCCGAGCAGTACTTC
TRBD1	TRBJ2-7	TRBV7-9	few	CASSPENRGSYEQYF	TGTGCCAGCAGCCCAGAAAACAGGGGTTCCTACGAGCAGTACTTC
-	TRBJ2-7	TRBV20-1	many	CSARDRGEPSYEQYF	TGCAGTGCTAGAGATAGAGGGGAGCCCTCCTACGAGCAGTACTTC
-	TRBJ1-4	TRBV4-1	many	CASSQTIRDQNEKLFF	TGCGCCAGCAGCCAAACAATTCGGGACCAGAATGAAAAACTGTTTTTT
-	TRBJ2-3	TRBV28	many	CASSLAGTSTDTQYF	TGTGCCAGCAGTTTAGCAGGGACCTCCACAGATACGCAGTATTTT
-	TRBJ2-3	TRBV28	many	CASSLRVPPYDTDTQYF	TGTGCCAGCAGTCTCCGGGTCCCTCCGTATGACACAGATACGCAGTATTTT
TRBD2	TRBJ2-5	TRBV6-5	many	CASSYSTSGLRETQYF	TGTGCCAGCAGTTACTCGACTAGCGGGTTACGAGAGACCCAGTACTTC
-	TRBJ2-6	TRBV25-1	many	CASTPEQGSSGANVLTF	TGTGCCAGCACACCCGAGCAGGGATCCTCTGGGGCCAACGTCCTGACTTTC
-	TRBJ2-1	TRBV6-5	-	CASSWIDGREQFF	TGTGCCAGCAGTTGGATAGACGGCCGTGAGCAGTTCTTC
-	TRBJ2-1	TRBV23-1	-	CASNWTAASHGEQFF	TGCGCCAGCAACTGGACAGCGGCTAGTCACGGTGAGCAGTTCTTC
-	TRBJ2-3	TRBV10-3	many	CAISARSGTPRGTDTQYF	TGTGCCATCAGTGCGAGATCCGGGACTCCGCGCGGCACAGATACGCAGTATTTT
TRBD1	TRBJ2-2	TRBV7-9	-	CASSFRDRWGAGELFF	TGTGCCAGCAGCTTCCGGGACAGGTGGGGAGCCGGGGAGCTGTTTTTT